What follows are 22 T cell receptor beta chains derived from one specimen sequenced in a study of OX40 agonist ivuxolimab in advanced cancers. The library was obtained by the immunoSEQ multiplex PCR assay. TCRdb mirrors the immuneACCESS table, restricted to in-frame sequences. Some clones are absent from its copies; in checked studies, under half trace to an unresolved V gene, and the reason for the others is unknown. The sample table lists around 140,000 clones, approximately 90% of them with a count of one. The ten biggest clones cover less than 1.1% of the sample. The sample in question was CD4+ or CD8+ T cells sorted from blood, obtained in a trial of the OX40 agonist ivuxolimab. All receptors come from an adult with an advanced solid tumor such as melanoma, head and neck, liver or kidney cancer.

The V gene is TRBV7-3, the J gene TRBJ1-1; no definite D call. CDR3 size: 13 residues. V lost 6 bases and J 0 bases, leaving 8 bases between the germline ends. Per germline, CDR1 SGHTA and CDR2 FQGTGA. The CDR3 bases are TGTGCCAGCAGTCCTGAAATGAACACTGAAGCTTTCTTT. Protein product: CASSPEMNTEAFF. The full variable domain, with the rest looked up from reference TRBV7-3 and TRBJ1-1, is GAGVSQTPSNKVTEKGKYVELRCDPISGHTALYWYRQSLGQGPEFLIYFQGTGAADDSGLPNDRFFAVRPEGSVSTLKIQRTERGDSAVYLCASSPEMNTEAFFGQGTRLTVV.

V is TRBV25-1 and J is TRBJ2-3; 8 bases align to TRBD1. V shed 4 bases, J shed 4 bases, and the junction held 7 bases outside the gene matches. In germline, CDR1 is MGHDK, CDR2 SYGVNS. This CDR3 spans 15 amino acids. The CDR3: CASSVPGQDSDTQYF. CDR3 DNA sequence: TGTGCCAGCAGTGTTCCGGGACAGGACTCAGATACGCAGTATTTT. Full variable domain (rest looked up from reference TRBV25-1 and TRBJ2-3): EADIYQTPRYLVIGTGKKITLECSQTMGHDKMYWYQQDPGMELHLIHYSYGVNSTEKGDLSSESTVSRIRTEHFPLTLESARPSHTSQYLCASSVPGQDSDTQYFGPGTRLTVL.

The rearrangement uses TRBV27 and TRBJ1-1, with TRBD1 matching 7 bases. Germline trimming cut 8 bases from V and 5 bases from J; bases unmatched to any gene: 11. The CDR3 has 14 amino acids. Per germline, CDR1 MNHEY and CDR2 SMNVEV (reference sequence). As DNA, the CDR3 is TGTGCCAGCGGAGCGGGAGGGGGCTGGACTGAAGCTTTCTTT. Protein: CASGAGGGWTEAFF.

The genes are TRBV6-5 and TRBJ2-3, with D hard to call. The CDR3 is 12 residues long. Per germline, CDR1 MNHEY and CDR2 SVGAGI. V was cut by 5 bases and J by 4 bases, with 7 bases left in between. CDR3 coding DNA: TGTGCCAGCAGTGACGTAGCAGATACGCAGTATTTT. Its protein is CASSDVADTQYF.

The chain is built from TRBV5-1 and TRBJ2-1; TRBD2 aligns across 11 bases. The CDR3 totals 15 residues. With 8 bases clipped from V and 4 bases from J, the junction kept 8 bases outside the gene matches. Germline V gives CDR1 SGHRS, CDR2 YFSETQ. CDR3 region: CASRLAGSEYNEQFF. The DNA of the CDR3 is TGCGCCAGTCGACTAGCGGGGTCAGAGTACAATGAGCAGTTCTTC.

In this sample, this clone turned up once. V is TRBV2 and J is TRBJ1-1, with 8 bases identical to TRBD1. J was trimmed by 1 base and V by 4 bases; bases with no gene match: 11. CDR1 and CDR2 (germline): SNHLY, FYNNEI. This CDR3 region has 17 residues. CDR3 sequence: CASSGSRFTGGNTEAFF. The CDR3 nucleotides are TGTGCCAGCAGTGGTTCCAGATTTACAGGGGGGAACACTGAAGCTTTCTTT.

The chain joins TRBV29-1 to TRBJ2-2, with D possibly called TRBD1 or TRBD2 (6 bases each). The germline V gene has CDR1 SQVTM and CDR2 ANQGSEA. CDR3 size: 14 residues. Trimming cost V 2 bases and J 3 bases, with 10 bases left between them. The CDR3: CSVEIRGDTGELFF. CDR3 bases: TGCAGCGTTGAAATTAGGGGGGACACCGGGGAGCTGTTTTTT.

The chain links TRBV18 to TRBJ1-2; TRBD1 agrees at 7 bases. Germline CDR1 is KGHSH and CDR2 is LQKENI. With V trimmed by 2 bases and J by 8 bases, 2 bases remained unmatched. The CDR3 is 12 amino acids. The CDR3 protein is CASSPDREGYTF. The CDR3 DNA is TGTGCCAGCTCACCAGACAGGGAAGGCTACACCTTC. The full variable domain, with the rest looked up from reference TRBV18 and TRBJ1-2, is NAGVMQNPRHLVRRRGQEARLRCSPMKGHSHVYWYRQLPEEGLKFMVYLQKENIIDESGMPKERFSAEFPKEGPSILRIQQVVRGDSAAYFCASSPDREGYTFGSGTRLTVV.

This sequence joins TRBV29-1 and TRBJ2-1; D call uncertain. CDR3 length: 11 amino acids. Deletions cut 4 bases from V and 10 bases from J, with 11 bases between. Germline loops: CDR1 SQVTM, CDR2 ANQGSEA. The CDR3 DNA reads as TGCAGCGTTGTAGGGCAGGAGGAGCAGTTCTTC. Its translation is CSVVGQEEQFF.

The chain employs TRBV15 and TRBJ1-1; no clear D gene. The germline V and J ends were trimmed by 1 base and 6 bases, with 9 bases remaining between them. In germline, CDR1 is LNHNV, CDR2 YYDKDF (reference sequence). The CDR3 totals 13 residues. The CDR3 DNA reads as TGTGCCACCAGCAGAGGGTTATCCGCTGAAGCTTTCTTT. Translating gives CATSRGLSAEAFF.

This clone came up once. The chain combines TRBV7-9 with TRBJ2-1; TRBD1 might be the D (5 bases). CDR3 length equals 13 residues. Germline lookup yields CDR1 SEHNR and CDR2 FQNEAQ (reference sequence). V dropped 5 bases and J dropped 8 bases, with 13 bases sitting between them. CDR3 in DNA: TGTGCCAGCAGCAGAACTCAGGGCCATGAGCAGTTCTTC. It yields the protein CASSRTQGHEQFF.

The gene calls are TRBV4-3 and TRBJ2-7, with D perhaps TRBD2 (6 bases). V dropped 0 bases and J dropped 1 base, with 13 bases sitting between them. Germline V gene data show CDR1 as LGHNA and CDR2 as YSLEER. The CDR3 spans 16 residues. The CDR3 sequence is CASSQDPGGDSYEQYF. The CDR3 nucleotides read TGCGCCAGCAGCCAAGATCCAGGAGGGGATTCCTACGAGCAGTACTTC.

CDR3 residues: CASSPQGQSTEAFF. The CDR3 DNA reads as TGTGCCAGCAGTCCTCAGGGACAGTCCACTGAAGCTTTCTTT. The chain uses TRBV7-3 and TRBJ1-1; TRBD1 matches 7 bases. CDR1 is SGHTA, CDR2 FQGTGA, per germline. With V trimmed by 6 bases and J by 4 bases, 8 bases remained unmatched. CDR3 length equals 14 residues.

This clone has just one count. V and J are TRBV5-6 and TRBJ1-5; 9 bases fit TRBD1. CDR1 and CDR2 (germline): SGHDT, YYEEEE. The CDR3 contains 15 residues. Trimming took 3 bases from V and 2 from J; bases not matched to a gene: 3. The CDR3, as DNA: TGTGCCAGCAGCTGGGGACAGGGAGGCAATCAGCCCCAGCATTTT. It specifies CASSWGQGGNQPQHF.

This clone occurred a few times. The gene calls are TRBV6-6 and TRBJ1-3; D gene ambiguous. This CDR3 has 14 residues. The germline V gene has CDR1 MNHNY and CDR2 SVGAGI (reference sequence). Trimming removed 2 bases at V and 4 bases at J, with 9 bases between. This chain's CDR3 is CASSYREIGNTIYF. The DNA of the CDR3 is TGTGCCAGCAGTTACAGGGAGATAGGAAACACCATATATTTT.

This chain uses TRBV28 with TRBJ2-1; a weak D match, TRBD1 (5 bases). Per the germline V gene, CDR1 is MDHEN and CDR2 is SYDVKM. Trimming took 4 bases from V and 3 from J, leaving 10 bases between them. This CDR3 is 14 amino acids long. Here the CDR3 DNA reads TGTGCCAGCAGTTCGCCCACAGGCTACAATGAGCAGTTCTTC. Its protein is CASSSPTGYNEQFF.

This sequence joins TRBV5-8 and TRBJ2-2; D is uncertain. Germline V gene lookup returns CDR1 SGHTS and CDR2 YDEGEE. CDR3 length: 15 residues. The germline V and J ends were trimmed by 2 bases and 5 bases, with 13 bases remaining between them. The CDR3 spells CASSLATRKTGELFF. Written as DNA, the CDR3 is TGTGCCAGCAGCTTAGCAACAAGAAAGACCGGGGAGCTGTTTTTT.

The rearrangement uses TRBV5-4 and TRBJ2-2; 10 nucleotides line up with TRBD2. Germline-derived CDR1 and CDR2 are SGHNT and YYREEE (reference sequence). V was pared by 0 bases and J by 3 bases, with 2 bases of the junction left unmatched. The CDR3 is made up of 16 amino acids. The CDR3 region has the DNA TGTGCCAGCAGCTTGGGAGCGGGAGGGGACACCGGGGAGCTGTTTTTT. This translates into CASSLGAGGDTGELFF.

This clone was detected only once. This CDR3 reads CASSVGAGPYEQYF. The CDR3 nucleotides are TGTGCCAGCAGCGTAGGAGCGGGCCCCTACGAGCAGTACTTC. The J gene is TRBJ2-7, the V gene TRBV9; D is perhaps TRBD2 (6 bases). The CDR3 is 14 amino acids. Germline V gives CDR1 SGDLS, CDR2 YYNGEE. Trimming took 0 bases from V and 2 from J, leaving 9 bases between them.

The chain employs TRBV19 and TRBJ1-2; tentatively, D is TRBD1 (6 bases). CDR3 length: 15 amino acids. Germline CDR1 and CDR2: LNHDA and SQIVND (reference sequence). V was cut by 4 bases and J by 4 bases, with 16 bases left in between. The CDR3 DNA follows: TGTGCCAGTAGTAGCGGGACAACCAATTCCTATGGCTACACCTTC. It encodes CASSSGTTNSYGYTF.

This clone came up once. The CDR3: CAWNLDRVWNGYTF. DNA for the CDR3: TGTGCCTGGAACCTTGACAGGGTCTGGAATGGCTACACCTTC. The chain has TRBV30 and TRBJ1-2, with TRBD1 matching 7 bases. The CDR3 has 14 amino acids. V lost 4 bases and J lost 6; bases outside the gene matches: 11. The germline V gene has CDR1 GTSNPN and CDR2 SVGIG (reference sequence).

The chain uses TRBV9 and TRBJ2-1; no clear D. Trimming removed 4 bases at V and 9 bases at J, with 11 bases between. CDR1 and CDR2 (germline): SGDLS, YYNGEE. This CDR3 has 12 residues. The CDR3: CASSPQATEQFF. CDR3 coding DNA: TGTGCCAGCAGCCCCCAGGCAACTGAGCAGTTCTTC. The variable domain in full, completed from reference TRBV9 and TRBJ2-1, reads DSGVTQTPKHLITATGQRVTLRCSPRSGDLSVYWYQQSLDQGLQFLIQYYNGEERAKGNILERFSAQQFPDLHSELNLSSLELGDSALYFCASSPQATEQFFGPGTRLTVL.